The rows below give T cell receptor beta chains drawn from one sample of a study of CD8+ T cells in alopecia areata. This table comes from immunoSEQ multiplex PCR, and its TCRdb copy is limited to in-frame clones, with some not included. Here the sample spans 140,000 to 150,000 clones, roughly 54% being singletons. The sequencing used CD8+ T cells sorted from blood, collected at week 4, from a patient treated with tofacitinib. These receptors all come from a human donor with alopecia areata. Both conserved end residues are part of each CDR3. Each record gives: V gene, J gene, clone size, CDR3 protein. Size values are once, few and many counts, or a class for expanded clones, and some rows have none.

TRBV7-3	TRBJ1-1	-	CASSSNPDREAFF
TRBV29-1	TRBJ2-1	-	CSVEGTEISTPSYNEQFF
TRBV30	TRBJ2-7	-	CAWTRDRISSYEQYF
TRBV7-9	TRBJ2-3	-	CASSFDSFSTDTQYF
TRBV6-5	TRBJ1-6	-	CASSYREGNSPLHF
TRBV4-1	TRBJ2-2	few	CASSYIGELFF
TRBV30	TRBJ1-2	-	CAWEGDGYTF
TRBV27	TRBJ2-7	-	CASSLAGDGYEQYF
TRBV7-9	TRBJ1-5	-	CASSLGGQPQHF
TRBV7-9	TRBJ1-2	few	CASSLTGSVYGYTF
TRBV4-2	TRBJ1-2	-	CASSQLATDGYTF
TRBV5-6	TRBJ1-2	-	CASSLDSLYGYTF
TRBV30	TRBJ2-1	-	CAWTPDRGADLFF
TRBV5-1	TRBJ2-5	-	CASSFSRRGEETQYF
TRBV30	TRBJ2-1	few	CAWNPLGNEQFF
TRBV15	TRBJ1-6	few	CATGPFGPPLHF
TRBV11-2	TRBJ2-7	-	CASSYPLRGVVEQYF
TRBV5-5	TRBJ1-1	-	CASSLAEGTEAFF
TRBV2	TRBJ2-1	-	CASSLPGLADNEQFF
TRBV5-6	TRBJ2-6	few	CASSDISGANVLTF
TRBV29-1	TRBJ2-5	-	CSVAGTLDSQETQYF
TRBV29-1	TRBJ1-2	-	CSVRTGENYGYTF
TRBV30	TRBJ1-5	-	CAWKVRYSNQPQHF
TRBV30	TRBJ2-1	-	CAGYSQGSSYNEQFF
TRBV25-1	TRBJ1-6	once	CASSAQRTYDSPLHF
TRBV4-1	TRBJ2-3	-	CASSQDEGQGADTQYF
TRBV9	TRBJ2-3	-	CASSTGGVPDTQYF
TRBV6-1	TRBJ1-2	-	CASSELGEGIPNYGYTF
TRBV4-3	TRBJ2-7	-	CASSQAGSYEQYF